The 8 T cell receptor beta chains in this list originate from one sample, sequenced in a study of blood T cell repertoires in COVID-19. The data were produced by immunoSEQ multiplex PCR, yet TCRdb's version contains in-frame clones alone and is incomplete. Of 410,000 or so clones in the sample, roughly 90% are singletons; the top ten hold about 1.5%. The sample was peripheral blood. These receptors all stem from a woman aged 30 to 39 with active or convalescent COVID-19.

V gene TRBV13 combines with J gene TRBJ2-7; maybe TRBD2 (6 bases). This CDR3 is built from 19 residues. Trimming removed 1 base at V and 3 bases at J, with 25 bases between. Germline lookup yields CDR1 PRHDT and CDR2 FYEKMQ (reference sequence). CDR3 bases: TGTGCCAGCAGCTTAGTCGGGGATTTCGGGACTTTTGATGTCTACGAGCAGTACTTC. Its protein is CASSLVGDFGTFDVYEQYF.

The chain has TRBV11-2 and TRBJ2-5; TRBD1 is a possible D gene (5 bases). V lost 7 bases and J 5 bases, leaving 17 bases between the germline ends. This CDR3 has 14 amino acids. CDR1 SGHAT and CDR2 FQNNGV come from the germline V gene. This chain's CDR3 is CASTRQPPGETQYF. The DNA for the CDR3 is TGTGCCAGCACCCGACAGCCACCAGGGGAGACCCAGTACTTC.

This clone was recorded only once. The chain employs TRBV5-1 and TRBJ1-2; D unresolved. CDR1 is SGHRS, CDR2 YFSETQ, per germline. The ends were cut back, 1 base at V and 8 bases at J, with 12 bases in the middle. The CDR3 consists of 13 residues. The DNA for the CDR3 is TGCGCCAGCAGCTTGAGCCCCGCCGCCGGCTACACCTTC. Translated: CASSLSPAAGYTF.

The chain couples TRBV11-2 to TRBJ1-6; the D is unclear. This CDR3 has 19 amino acids. The V end lost 7 bases, the J end lost 0 bases, and 22 bases lay between the germline ends. Germline CDR1 SGHAT, CDR2 FQNNGV. This CDR3 reads CASKASTMAGSSYNSPLHF. DNA for the CDR3: TGTGCCAGCAAGGCCTCTACCATGGCGGGGAGCTCCTATAATTCACCCCTCCACTTT.

The chain uses TRBV7-9 and TRBJ2-7; a weak D match, TRBD2 (6 bases). Trimming stripped 4 bases from V and 6 bases from J, with 19 bases between. This CDR3 has 15 residues. Germline values: CDR1 SEHNR, CDR2 FQNEAQ (reference sequence). The chain's CDR3 is CASSSTTRQHLEQYF. The CDR3 DNA is TGTGCCAGCAGCTCGACGACTAGACAGCACCTCGAGCAGTACTTC.

The J gene is TRBJ2-5, the V gene TRBV3-1 (or the pseudogene TRBV3-2); D ambiguous. Germline V CDR1 and CDR2: LGHDT, YNNKEL (reference sequence). The CDR3 runs 12 residues. Trimming took 1 base from V and 5 from J, leaving 5 bases between them. CDR3 sequence (DNA): TGTGCCAGCAGCCAAGTTCAGGAGACCCAGTACTTC. This translates into CASSQVQETQYF.

The chain joins TRBV7-2 to TRBJ1-1; no reliable D call. V lost 4 bases and J 4 bases, leaving 16 bases between the germline ends. The CDR3 extends over 15 amino acids. The germline gives CDR1 SGHTA, CDR2 FQGNSA. The CDR3 nucleotides read TGTGCCAGCAGCTGGTCTGAGAGCTCGGGCACTGAAGCTTTCTTT. This codes for CASSWSESSGTEAFF.

This clone is a singleton in its sample. This chain links TRBV15 with TRBJ2-7, with D possibly being TRBD2 (6 bases). The CDR3 runs to 15 residues. Trimming left V 2 bases short and J 3 bases short, with 14 bases between. The V gene's germline CDR1 is LNHNV and CDR2 YYDKDF (reference sequence). CDR3 DNA sequence: TGTGCCACCAGCAGACTGAGTAGCGGAGACTACGAGCAGTACTTC. Translation: CATSRLSSGDYEQYF.